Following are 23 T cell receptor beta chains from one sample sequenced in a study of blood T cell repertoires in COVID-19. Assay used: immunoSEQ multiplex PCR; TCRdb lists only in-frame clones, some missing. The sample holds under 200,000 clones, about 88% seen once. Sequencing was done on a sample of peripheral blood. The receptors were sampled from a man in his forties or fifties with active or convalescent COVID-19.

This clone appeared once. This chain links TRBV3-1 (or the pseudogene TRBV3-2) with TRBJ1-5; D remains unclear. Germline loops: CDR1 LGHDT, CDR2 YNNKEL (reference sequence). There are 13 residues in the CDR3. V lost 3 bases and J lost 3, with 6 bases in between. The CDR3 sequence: CASSHLDNQPQHF. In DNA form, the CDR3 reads TGTGCCAGCAGCCACTTAGACAATCAGCCCCAGCATTTT.

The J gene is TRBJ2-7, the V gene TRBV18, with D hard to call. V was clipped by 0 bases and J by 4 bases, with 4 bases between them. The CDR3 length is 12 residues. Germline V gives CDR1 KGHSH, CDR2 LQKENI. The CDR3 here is CASSPPSYEQYF. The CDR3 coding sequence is TGTGCCAGCTCACCACCTTCTTACGAGCAGTACTTC.

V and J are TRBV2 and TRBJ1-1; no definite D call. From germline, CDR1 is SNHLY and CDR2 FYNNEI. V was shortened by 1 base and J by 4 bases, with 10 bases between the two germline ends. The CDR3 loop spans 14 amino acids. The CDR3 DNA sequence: TGTGCCAGCAGTGAAGATGGAGGGCCCACTGAAGCTTTCTTT. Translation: CASSEDGGPTEAFF.

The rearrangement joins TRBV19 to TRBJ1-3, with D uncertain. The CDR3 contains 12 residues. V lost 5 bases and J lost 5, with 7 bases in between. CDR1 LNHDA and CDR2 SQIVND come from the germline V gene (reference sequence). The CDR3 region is CASSVNRNTIYF. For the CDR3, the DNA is TGTGCCAGTAGTGTGAACAGAAACACCATATATTTT.

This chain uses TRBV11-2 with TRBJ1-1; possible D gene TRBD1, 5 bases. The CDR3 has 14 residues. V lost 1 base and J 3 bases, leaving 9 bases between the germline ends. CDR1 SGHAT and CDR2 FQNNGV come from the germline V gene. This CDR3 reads CASSLVAGDTEAFF. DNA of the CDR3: TGTGCCAGCAGCTTAGTCGCGGGGGACACTGAAGCTTTCTTT.

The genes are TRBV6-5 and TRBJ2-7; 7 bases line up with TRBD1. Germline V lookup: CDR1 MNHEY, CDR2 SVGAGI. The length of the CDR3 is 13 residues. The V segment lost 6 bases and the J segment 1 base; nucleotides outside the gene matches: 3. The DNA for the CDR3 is TGTGCCAGCAGAGGGACAGATTCCTACGAGCAGTACTTC. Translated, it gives CASRGTDSYEQYF.

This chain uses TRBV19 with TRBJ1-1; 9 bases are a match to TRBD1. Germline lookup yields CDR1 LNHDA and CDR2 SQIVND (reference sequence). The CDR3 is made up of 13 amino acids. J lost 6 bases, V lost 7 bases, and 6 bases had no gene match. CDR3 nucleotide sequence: TGTGCCAGTAAGGGACAGGGACGGGCTGAAGCTTTCTTT. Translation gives CASKGQGRAEAFF. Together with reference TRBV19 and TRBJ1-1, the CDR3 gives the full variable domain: DGGITQSPKYLFRKEGQNVTLSCEQNLNHDAMYWYRQDPGQGLRLIYYSQIVNDFQKGDIAEGYSVSREKKESFPLTVTSAQKNPTAFYLCASKGQGRAEAFFGQGTRLTVV.

The CDR3 nucleotides are TGCGCCAGCAGTCCGCCCGAGGGGGCCTCCTACAATGAGCAGTTCTTC. Protein: CASSPPEGASYNEQFF. This chain joins TRBV5-1 and TRBJ2-1; 7 nucleotides match TRBD1. V was pared by 5 bases and J by 0 bases, with 8 bases of the junction left unmatched. The germline V gene has CDR1 SGHRS and CDR2 YFSETQ. This CDR3 contains 16 residues. The full variable domain, its missing parts supplied by reference TRBV5-1 and TRBJ2-1, is KAGVTQTPRYLIKTRGQQVTLSCSPISGHRSVSWYQQTPGQGLQFLFEYFSETQRNKGNFPGRFSGRQFSNSRSEMNVSTLELGDSALYLCASSPPEGASYNEQFFGPGTRLTVL.

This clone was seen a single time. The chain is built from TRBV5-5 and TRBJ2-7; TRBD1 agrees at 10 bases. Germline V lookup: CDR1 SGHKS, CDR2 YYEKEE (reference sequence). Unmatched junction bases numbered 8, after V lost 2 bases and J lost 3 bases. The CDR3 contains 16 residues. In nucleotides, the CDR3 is TGTGCCAGCAGCTTTATTTCCGGGACAGGGGTCTACGAGCAGTACTTC. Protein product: CASSFISGTGVYEQYF.

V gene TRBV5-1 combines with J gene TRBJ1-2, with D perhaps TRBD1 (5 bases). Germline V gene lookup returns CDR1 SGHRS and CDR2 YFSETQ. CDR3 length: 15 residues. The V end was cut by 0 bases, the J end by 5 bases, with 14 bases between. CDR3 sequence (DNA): TGCGCCAGCAGCTTGGGGGCAGGGCAACCTTATGGCTACACCTTC. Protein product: CASSLGAGQPYGYTF.

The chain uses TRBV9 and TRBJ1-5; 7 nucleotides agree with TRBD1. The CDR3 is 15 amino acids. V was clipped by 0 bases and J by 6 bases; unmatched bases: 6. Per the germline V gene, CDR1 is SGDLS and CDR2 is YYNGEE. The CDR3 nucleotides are TGTGCCAGCAGCGTAGGAGGGGGCGCAACTCAGCCCCAGCATTTT. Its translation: CASSVGGGATQPQHF.

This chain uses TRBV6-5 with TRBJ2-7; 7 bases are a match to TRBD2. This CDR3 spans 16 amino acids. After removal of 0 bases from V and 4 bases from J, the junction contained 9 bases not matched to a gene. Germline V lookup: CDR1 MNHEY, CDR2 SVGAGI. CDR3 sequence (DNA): TGTGCCAGCAGTTACTCGAAACCCAGGGAGGGTTACGAGCAGTACTTC. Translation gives CASSYSKPREGYEQYF.

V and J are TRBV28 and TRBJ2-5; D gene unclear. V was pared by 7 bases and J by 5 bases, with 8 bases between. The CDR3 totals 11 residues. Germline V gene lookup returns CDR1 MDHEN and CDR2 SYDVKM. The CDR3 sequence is CASTMRETQYF. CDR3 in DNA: TGTGCCAGCACAATGCGGGAGACCCAGTACTTC.

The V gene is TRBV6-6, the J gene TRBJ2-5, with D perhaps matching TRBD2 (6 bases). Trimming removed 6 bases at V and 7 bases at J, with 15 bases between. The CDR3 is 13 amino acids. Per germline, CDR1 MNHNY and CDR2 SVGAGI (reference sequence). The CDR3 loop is CASRDRGGGTQYF. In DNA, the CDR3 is TGTGCCAGCAGGGATAGGGGAGGCGGGACCCAGTACTTC.

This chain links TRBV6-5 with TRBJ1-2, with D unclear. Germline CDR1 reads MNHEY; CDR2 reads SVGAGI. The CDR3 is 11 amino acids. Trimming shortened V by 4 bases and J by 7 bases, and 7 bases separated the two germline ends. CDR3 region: CASSSRGGYTF. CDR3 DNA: TGTGCCAGCAGTTCGCGGGGTGGCTACACCTTC.

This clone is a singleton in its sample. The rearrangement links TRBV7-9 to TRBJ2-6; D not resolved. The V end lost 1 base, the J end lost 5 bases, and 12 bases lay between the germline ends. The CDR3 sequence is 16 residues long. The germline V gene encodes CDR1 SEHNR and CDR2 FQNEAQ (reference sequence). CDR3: CASSLVSGSRANVLTF. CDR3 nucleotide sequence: TGTGCCAGCAGCTTAGTATCCGGGTCCAGGGCCAACGTCCTGACTTTC.

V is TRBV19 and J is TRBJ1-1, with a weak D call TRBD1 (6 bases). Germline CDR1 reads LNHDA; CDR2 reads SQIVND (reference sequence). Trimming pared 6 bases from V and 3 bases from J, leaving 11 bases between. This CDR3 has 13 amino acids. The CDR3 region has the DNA TGTGCCAGTAGCCTAAAGGGGGACACTGAAGCTTTCTTT. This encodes CASSLKGDTEAFF.

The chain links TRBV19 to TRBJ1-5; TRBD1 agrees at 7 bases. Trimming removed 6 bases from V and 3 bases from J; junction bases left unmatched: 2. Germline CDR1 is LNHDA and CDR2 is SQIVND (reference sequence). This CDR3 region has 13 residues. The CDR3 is CASRDRVNQPQHF. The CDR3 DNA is TGTGCCAGTAGAGACAGGGTCAATCAGCCCCAGCATTTT.

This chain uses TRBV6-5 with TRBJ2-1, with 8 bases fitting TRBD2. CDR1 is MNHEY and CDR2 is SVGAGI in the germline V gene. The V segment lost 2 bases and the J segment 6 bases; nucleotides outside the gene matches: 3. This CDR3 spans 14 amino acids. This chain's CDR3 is CASSYGTRSNEQFF. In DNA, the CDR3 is TGTGCCAGCAGTTACGGGACTAGAAGCAATGAGCAGTTCTTC.

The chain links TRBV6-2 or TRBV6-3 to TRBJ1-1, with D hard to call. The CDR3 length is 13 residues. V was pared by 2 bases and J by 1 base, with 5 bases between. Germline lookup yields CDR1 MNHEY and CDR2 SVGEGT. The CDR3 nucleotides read TGTGCCAGCAGTTACCGACAGAACACTGAAGCTTTCTTT. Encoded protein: CASSYRQNTEAFF.

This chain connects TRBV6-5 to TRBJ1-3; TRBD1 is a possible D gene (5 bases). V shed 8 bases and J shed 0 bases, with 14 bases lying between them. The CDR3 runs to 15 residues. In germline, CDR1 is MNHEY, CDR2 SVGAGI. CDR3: CASGGGLNSGNTIYF. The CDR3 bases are TGTGCCAGCGGGGGGGGACTGAACTCTGGAAACACCATATATTTT.

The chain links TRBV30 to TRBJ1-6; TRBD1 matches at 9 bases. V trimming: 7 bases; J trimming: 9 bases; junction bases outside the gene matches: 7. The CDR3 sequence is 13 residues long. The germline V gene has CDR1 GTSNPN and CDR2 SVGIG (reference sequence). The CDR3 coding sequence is TGTGCCTCCACGACAGGGGGACTTTCACCCCTCCACTTT. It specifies CASTTGGLSPLHF.

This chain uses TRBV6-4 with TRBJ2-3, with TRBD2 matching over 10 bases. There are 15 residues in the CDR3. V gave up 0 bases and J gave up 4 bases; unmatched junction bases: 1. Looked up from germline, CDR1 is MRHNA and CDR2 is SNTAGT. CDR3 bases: TGTGCCAGCAGTGACTCCCTAGCGGGAGCAGATACGCAGTATTTT. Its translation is CASSDSLAGADTQYF.